Sequencing of this T cell receptor (beta chain) was carried out in a study of cytomegalovirus exposure and HLA in healthy donors. General observations from the study: Available immune exposure information covered CMV serostatus only. In a later analysis, TCR beta V- and J-gene trimming was associated with a missense DCLRE1C variant. Most TCR sequences were seen very rarely across donors, but some public TCRs occurred in many.

Although they were nominally healthy when sampled, donors likely had unrecorded immune exposures. On this clone itself: The antigen remains undetermined.

PCR amplification relied on 60 Vbeta primers (plus 13 Jbeta primers). Generated by immunoSEQ multiplex PCR, the TCRdb table keeps only in-frame clones and is missing some. The sample has under 150,000 clones; about 82% are singletons. Sequencing was carried out using PBMCs. The clonotype originates from a male donor in good health and CMV-seronegative.

This chain's CDR3 is CASSLGARETQYF. The CDR3 DNA is TGTGCCAGCAGCTTAGGGGCACGGGAGACCCAGTACTTC. The rearrangement uses TRBV7-9 and TRBJ2-5; D unresolved. Germline V lookup: CDR1 SEHNR, CDR2 FQNEAQ (reference sequence). Trimming cost V 1 base and J 5 bases, with 8 bases left between them. The CDR3 is 13 residues long. Variable domain in full (rest from reference TRBV7-9 and TRBJ2-5): DTGVSQNPRHKITKRGQNVTFRCDPISEHNRLYWYRQTLGQGPEFLTYFQNEAQLEKSRLLSDRFSAERPKGSFSTLEIQRTEQGDSAMYLCASSLGARETQYFGPGTRLLVL.